The sequence of this T cell receptor beta chain was determined in a study of shared clonotypes between healthy human individuals. V lost 6 bases to trimming and J lost 2 bases, with 19 bases between them. This CDR3 has 16 amino acids. In germline, CDR1 is SGHNT, CDR2 YYREEE (reference sequence). Donors included only healthy HIV-negative adults lacking recent acute infections or vaccinations. This clone was found a few times. Assay execution took place at the deep level. The protocol was immunoSEQ multiplex PCR, while the TCRdb copy is restricted to in-frame clones and leaves out a portion. The sample holds about 1.1 million clones, approximately 77% seen once.

The sequence derives from a man aged 18 to 30 in good health. Some clones in this sample may be carry-over from other donors' samples. The chain uses TRBV5-4 and TRBJ2-3; TRBD2 is a possible D gene (5 bases). Sequencing used memory CD4+ T cells from PBMCs. Sample subset: CD45RA-negative fraction. The DNA for the CDR3 is TGTGCCAGCAAAAATAGAGCGGACTCCCCCACAGATACGCAGTATTTT. This gives the protein CASKNRADSPTDTQYF.